This TCR beta chain was profiled in a study of T cells in Graves' hyperthyroidism and ophthalmopathy. Patients aged 18 to 65 had newly diagnosed hyperthyroidism of under 2 months' duration. Based on clinical symptoms, serum thyroxine and TRAb, thyroid ultrasound and orbital computed tomography, diagnoses were reached. RNA transcripts served as the template for amplifying TCR beta CDR3 regions. First-round RT-PCR with HTBI primers amplified the TCR CDR3 region. MiXCR, applied by TCRdb to the multiplex PCR reads, yields one record per CDR3 protein. Among around 260,000 distinct CDR3 sequences listed, 20% to 30% were seen once. Sequencing was done on a sample of blood. This clonotype was sampled from a man in his forties with Graves' hyperthyroidism that later progressed to Graves' ophthalmopathy.

The CDR3 DNA sequence: TGCGCCAGCAGCCAAGAGGAGGGACTAGCGGGCGAAACCTACGAGCAGTACTTC. It specifies CASSQEEGLAGETYEQYF. The V and J genes are TRBV4-1 and TRBJ2-7; 12 bases are shared with TRBD2. CDR1 and CDR2 from the germline V gene are MGHRA and YSYEKL. J lost 2 bases, V lost 0 bases, and 8 bases had no gene match. CDR3 length equals 18 residues.